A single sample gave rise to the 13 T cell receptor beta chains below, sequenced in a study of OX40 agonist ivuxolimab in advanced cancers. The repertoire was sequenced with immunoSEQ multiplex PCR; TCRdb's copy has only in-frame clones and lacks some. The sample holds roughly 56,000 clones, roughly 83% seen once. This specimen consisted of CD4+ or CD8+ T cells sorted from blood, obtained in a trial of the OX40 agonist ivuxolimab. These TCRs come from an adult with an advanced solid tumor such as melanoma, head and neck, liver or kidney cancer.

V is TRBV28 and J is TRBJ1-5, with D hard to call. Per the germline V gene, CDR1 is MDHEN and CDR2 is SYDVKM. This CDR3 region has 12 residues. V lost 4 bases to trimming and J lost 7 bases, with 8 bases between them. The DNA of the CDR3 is TGTGCCAGCAGTTCGGACCAACAGCCCCAGCATTTT. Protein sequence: CASSSDQQPQHF.

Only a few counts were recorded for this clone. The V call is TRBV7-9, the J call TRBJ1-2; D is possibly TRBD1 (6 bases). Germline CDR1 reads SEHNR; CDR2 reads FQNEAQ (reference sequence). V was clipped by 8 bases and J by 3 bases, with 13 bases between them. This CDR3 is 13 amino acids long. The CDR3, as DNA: TGTGCCAGCGGGGGGGACAACTACTATGGCTACACCTTC. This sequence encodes CASGGDNYYGYTF.

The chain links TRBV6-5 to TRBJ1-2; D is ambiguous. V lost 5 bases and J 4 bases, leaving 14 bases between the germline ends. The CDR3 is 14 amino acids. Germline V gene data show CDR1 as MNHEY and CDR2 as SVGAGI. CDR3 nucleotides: TGTGCCAGCAGTCCCTCTGTGAACGCCTATGGCTACACCTTC. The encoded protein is CASSPSVNAYGYTF.

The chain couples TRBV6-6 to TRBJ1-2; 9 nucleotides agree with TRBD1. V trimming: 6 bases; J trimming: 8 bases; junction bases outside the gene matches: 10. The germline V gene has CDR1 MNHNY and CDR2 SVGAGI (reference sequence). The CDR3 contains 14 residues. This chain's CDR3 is CASRRRDREGGYTF. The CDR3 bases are TGTGCCAGCAGACGCCGGGACAGGGAGGGAGGCTACACCTTC.

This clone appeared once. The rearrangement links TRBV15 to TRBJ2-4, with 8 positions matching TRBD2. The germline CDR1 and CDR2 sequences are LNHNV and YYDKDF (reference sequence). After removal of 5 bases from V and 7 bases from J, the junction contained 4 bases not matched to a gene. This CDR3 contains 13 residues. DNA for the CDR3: TGTGCCACCAGCTTTGGACTAGCTAACATTCAGTACTTC. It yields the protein CATSFGLANIQYF.

CDR3 in DNA: TGTGCCAGCGGGCTTAGCACAGATACGCAGTATTTT. Amino acids: CASGLSTDTQYF. The chain employs TRBV7-3 and TRBJ2-3, with D unclear. CDR1 and CDR2 (germline): SGHTA, FQGTGA. This CDR3 is 12 amino acids long. V was trimmed by 8 bases and J by 0 bases, leaving 6 bases between them.

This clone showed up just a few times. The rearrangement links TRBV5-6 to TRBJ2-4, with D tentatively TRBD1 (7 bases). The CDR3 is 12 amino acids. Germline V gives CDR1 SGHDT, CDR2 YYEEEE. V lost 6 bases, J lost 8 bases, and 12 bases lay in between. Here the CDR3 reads CASNTGEDIQYF. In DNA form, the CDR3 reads TGTGCCAGCAACACAGGGGAGGACATTCAGTACTTC.

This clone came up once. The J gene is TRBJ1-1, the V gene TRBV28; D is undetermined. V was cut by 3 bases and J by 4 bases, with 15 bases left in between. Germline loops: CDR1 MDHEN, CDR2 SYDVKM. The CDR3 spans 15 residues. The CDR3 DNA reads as TGTGCCAGCAGTTTGTCAGTTGCGCTGGGCACTGAAGCTTTCTTT. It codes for CASSLSVALGTEAFF.

In nucleotides, the CDR3 is TGTGCCAGCAGTCTAAGCTCCTACGAGCAGTACTTC. It specifies CASSLSSYEQYF. The chain employs TRBV2 and TRBJ2-7; D gene uncertain. There are 12 residues in the CDR3. V was clipped by 5 bases and J by 0 bases, with 5 bases between them. CDR1 and CDR2 from the germline V gene are SNHLY and FYNNEI.

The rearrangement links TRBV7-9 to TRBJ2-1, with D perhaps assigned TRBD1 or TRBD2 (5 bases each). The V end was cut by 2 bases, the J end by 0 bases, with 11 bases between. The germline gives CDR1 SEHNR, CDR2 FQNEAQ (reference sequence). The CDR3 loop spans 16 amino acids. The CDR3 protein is CASSLQGGRSYNEQFF. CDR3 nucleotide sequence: TGTGCCAGCAGCTTACAGGGCGGGCGCTCCTACAATGAGCAGTTCTTC.

As DNA, the CDR3 is TGTGCCAGCAGTTACTCGGAGAATTCACCCCTCCACTTT. This translates into CASSYSENSPLHF. This rearrangement joins TRBV6-5 to TRBJ1-6; D ambiguous. The CDR3 sequence is 13 residues long. V lost 0 bases and J lost 7, with 4 bases in between. CDR1 is MNHEY and CDR2 is SVGAGI in the germline V gene.

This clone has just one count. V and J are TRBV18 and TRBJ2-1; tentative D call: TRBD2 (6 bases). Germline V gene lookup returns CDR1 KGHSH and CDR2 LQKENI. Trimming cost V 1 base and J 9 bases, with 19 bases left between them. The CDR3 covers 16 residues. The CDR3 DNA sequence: TGTGCCAGCTCACCACGTGGTACGGGAGCCTTCGGTGAGCAGTTCTTC. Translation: CASSPRGTGAFGEQFF.

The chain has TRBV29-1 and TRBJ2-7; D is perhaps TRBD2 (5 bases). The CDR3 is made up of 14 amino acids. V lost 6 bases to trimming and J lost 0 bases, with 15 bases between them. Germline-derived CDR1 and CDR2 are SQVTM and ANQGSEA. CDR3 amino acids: CSVETSGISYEQYF. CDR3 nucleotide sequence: TGCAGCGTCGAGACCTCGGGGATCTCCTACGAGCAGTACTTC.